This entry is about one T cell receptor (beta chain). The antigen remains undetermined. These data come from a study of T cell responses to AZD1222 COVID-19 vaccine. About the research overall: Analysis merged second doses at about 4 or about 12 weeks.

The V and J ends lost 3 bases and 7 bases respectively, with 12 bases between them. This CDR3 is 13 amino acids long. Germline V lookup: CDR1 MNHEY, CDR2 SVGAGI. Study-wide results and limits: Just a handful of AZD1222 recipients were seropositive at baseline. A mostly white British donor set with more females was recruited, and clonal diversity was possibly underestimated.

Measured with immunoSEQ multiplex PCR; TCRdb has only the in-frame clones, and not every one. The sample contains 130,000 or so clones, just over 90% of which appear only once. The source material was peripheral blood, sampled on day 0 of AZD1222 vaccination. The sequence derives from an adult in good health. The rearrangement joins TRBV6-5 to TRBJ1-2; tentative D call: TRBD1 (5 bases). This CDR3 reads CASSYKGRLGYTF. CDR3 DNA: TGTGCCAGCAGTTATAAGGGGCGGCTTGGCTACACCTTC.